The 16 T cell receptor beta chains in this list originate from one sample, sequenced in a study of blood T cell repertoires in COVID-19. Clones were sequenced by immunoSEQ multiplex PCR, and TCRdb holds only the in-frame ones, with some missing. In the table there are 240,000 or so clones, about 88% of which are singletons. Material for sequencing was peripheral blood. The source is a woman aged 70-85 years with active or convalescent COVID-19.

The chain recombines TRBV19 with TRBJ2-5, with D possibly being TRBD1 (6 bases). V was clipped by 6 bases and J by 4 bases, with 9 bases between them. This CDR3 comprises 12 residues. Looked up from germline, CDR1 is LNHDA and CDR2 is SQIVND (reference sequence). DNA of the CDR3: TGTGCCAGTAGCCAACAGGGAGAGACCCAGTACTTC. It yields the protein CASSQQGETQYF.

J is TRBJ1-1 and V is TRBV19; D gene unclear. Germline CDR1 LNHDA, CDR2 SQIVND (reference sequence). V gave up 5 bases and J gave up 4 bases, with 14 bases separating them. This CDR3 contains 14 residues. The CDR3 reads CASSAQPGSTEAFF. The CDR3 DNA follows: TGTGCCAGTAGTGCCCAGCCCGGGAGCACTGAAGCTTTCTTT.

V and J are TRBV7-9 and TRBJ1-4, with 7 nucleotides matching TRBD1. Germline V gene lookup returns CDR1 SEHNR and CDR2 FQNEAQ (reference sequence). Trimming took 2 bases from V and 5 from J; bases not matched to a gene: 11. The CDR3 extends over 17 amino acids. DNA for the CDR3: TGTGCCAGCAGCTTACTAGGGGGCGGATCCCCCAATGAAAAACTGTTTTTT. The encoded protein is CASSLLGGGSPNEKLFF. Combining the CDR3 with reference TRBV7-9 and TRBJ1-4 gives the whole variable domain DTGVSQNPRHKITKRGQNVTFRCDPISEHNRLYWYRQTLGQGPEFLTYFQNEAQLEKSRLLSDRFSAERPKGSFSTLEIQRTEQGDSAMYLCASSLLGGGSPNEKLFFGSGTQLSVL.

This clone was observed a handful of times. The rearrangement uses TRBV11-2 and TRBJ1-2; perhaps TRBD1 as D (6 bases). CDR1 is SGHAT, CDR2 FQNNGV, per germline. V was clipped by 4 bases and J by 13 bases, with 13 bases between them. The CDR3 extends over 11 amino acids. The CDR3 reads CASSSRTDFTF. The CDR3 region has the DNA TGTGCCAGCAGCTCCCGGACAGATTTCACCTTC.

In nucleotides, the CDR3 is TGTGCCAGCAGTCCCTTTACTGGGGCCAACGTCCTGACTTTC. Protein sequence: CASSPFTGANVLTF. The chain recombines TRBV2 with TRBJ2-6; D unresolved. Germline V gene lookup returns CDR1 SNHLY and CDR2 FYNNEI. CDR3 length equals 14 residues. Trimming cost V 5 bases and J 2 bases, with 7 bases left between them.

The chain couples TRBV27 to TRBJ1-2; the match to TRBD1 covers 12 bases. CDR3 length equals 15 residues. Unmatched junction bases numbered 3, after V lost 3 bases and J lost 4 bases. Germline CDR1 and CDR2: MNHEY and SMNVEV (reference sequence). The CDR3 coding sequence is TGTGCCAGCAGTTTGGGACAGGGGGCCACCTATGGCTACACCTTC. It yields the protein CASSLGQGATYGYTF.

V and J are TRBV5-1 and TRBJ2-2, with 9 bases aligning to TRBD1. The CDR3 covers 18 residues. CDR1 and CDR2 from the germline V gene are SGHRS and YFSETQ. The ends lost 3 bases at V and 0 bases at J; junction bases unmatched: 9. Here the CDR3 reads CASSSRTGQGSNTGELFF. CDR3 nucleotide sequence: TGCGCCAGCAGCTCCCGAACGGGACAGGGATCGAACACCGGGGAGCTGTTTTTT.

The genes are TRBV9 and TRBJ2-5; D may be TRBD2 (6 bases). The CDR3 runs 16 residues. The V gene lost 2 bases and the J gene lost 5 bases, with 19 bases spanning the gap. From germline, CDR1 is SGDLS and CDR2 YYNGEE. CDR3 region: CASSVSGGSESETQYF. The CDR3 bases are TGTGCCAGCAGCGTTAGCGGAGGAAGTGAATCGGAGACCCAGTACTTC.

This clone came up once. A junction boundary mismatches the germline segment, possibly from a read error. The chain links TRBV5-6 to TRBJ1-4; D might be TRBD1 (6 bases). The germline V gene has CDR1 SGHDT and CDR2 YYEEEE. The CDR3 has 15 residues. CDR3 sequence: CASSLTGRTSEKLFF. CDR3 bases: TGTGCCAGCAGCTTAACAGGGAGGACTAGTGAAAAACTGTTTTTT.

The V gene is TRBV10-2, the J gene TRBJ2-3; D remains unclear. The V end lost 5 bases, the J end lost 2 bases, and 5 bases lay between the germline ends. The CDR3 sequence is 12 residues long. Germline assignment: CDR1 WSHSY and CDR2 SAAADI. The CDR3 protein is CASSPTTDTQYF. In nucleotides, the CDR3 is TGCGCCAGCAGTCCTACCACAGATACGCAGTATTTT.

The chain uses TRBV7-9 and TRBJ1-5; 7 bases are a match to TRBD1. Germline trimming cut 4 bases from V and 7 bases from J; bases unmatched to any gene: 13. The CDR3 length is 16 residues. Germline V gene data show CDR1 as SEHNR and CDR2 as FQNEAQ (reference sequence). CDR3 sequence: CASSSSTGEGGQPQHF. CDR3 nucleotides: TGTGCCAGCAGCTCAAGCACAGGGGAAGGTGGGCAGCCCCAGCATTTT.

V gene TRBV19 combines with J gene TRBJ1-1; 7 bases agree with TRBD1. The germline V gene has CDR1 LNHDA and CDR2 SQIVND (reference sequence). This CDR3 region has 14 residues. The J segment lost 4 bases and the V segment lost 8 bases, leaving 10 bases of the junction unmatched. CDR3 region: CASVLTGIGTEAFF. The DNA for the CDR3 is TGTGCCAGTGTACTGACAGGGATCGGCACTGAAGCTTTCTTT.

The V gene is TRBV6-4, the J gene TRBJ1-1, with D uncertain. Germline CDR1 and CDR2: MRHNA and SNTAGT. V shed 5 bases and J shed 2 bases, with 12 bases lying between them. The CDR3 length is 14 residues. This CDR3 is CASSPHTDNTEAFF. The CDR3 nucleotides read TGTGCCAGCAGTCCCCACACCGATAACACTGAAGCTTTCTTT.

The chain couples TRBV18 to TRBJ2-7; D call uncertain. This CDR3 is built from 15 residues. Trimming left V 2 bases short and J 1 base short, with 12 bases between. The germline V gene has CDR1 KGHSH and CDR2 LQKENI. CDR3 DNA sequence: TGTGCCAGCTCACCAACAGTCCGATCTTCCTACGAGCAGTACTTC. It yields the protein CASSPTVRSSYEQYF.

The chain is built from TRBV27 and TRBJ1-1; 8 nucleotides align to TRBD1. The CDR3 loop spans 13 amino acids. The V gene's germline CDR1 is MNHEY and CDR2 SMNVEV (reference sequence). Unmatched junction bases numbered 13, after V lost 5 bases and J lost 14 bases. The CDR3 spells CASSQNRQGTFFF. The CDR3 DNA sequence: TGTGCCAGCAGTCAAAATCGACAGGGGACTTTCTTCTTT.

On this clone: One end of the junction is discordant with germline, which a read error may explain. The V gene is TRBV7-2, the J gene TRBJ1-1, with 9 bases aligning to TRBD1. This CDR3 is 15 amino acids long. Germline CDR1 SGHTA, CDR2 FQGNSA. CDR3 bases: TGTGCCAGCAGGTTAGGGACAGGGCTAAACACTGAAGCTTTCTTT. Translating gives CASRLGTGLNTEAFF.